The 14 T cell receptor beta chains below all came from one sample that was sequenced in a study of control samples from healthy donors and cancer patients. Libraries were prepared by immunoSEQ multiplex PCR; TCRdb keeps only in-frame clonotypes and omits some of them. The sample holds tens of thousands of clones; under 90% are singletons and the top ten take under 30%. The sample was blood. Source of these receptors: a man aged 45-65 years in good health.

This clone has only a few counts. The chain employs TRBV9 and TRBJ2-2; D is ambiguous. V was clipped by 2 bases and J by 2 bases, with 10 bases between them. Germline V gene data show CDR1 as SGDLS and CDR2 as YYNGEE. The CDR3 length is 15 residues. The CDR3 nucleotides read TGTGCCAGCAGCGTCCTCAATGGAAACACCGGGGAGCTGTTTTTT. It is translated as CASSVLNGNTGELFF.

This clone has only a few counts. Other DNA sequences in this sample translate to the same CDR3. The V call is TRBV7-3, the J call TRBJ2-2; TRBD2 agrees at 7 bases. The CDR3 is 14 amino acids. V gave up 5 bases and J gave up 5 bases; unmatched junction bases: 5. Germline CDR1 reads SGHTA; CDR2 reads FQGTGA. CDR3 in DNA: TGTGCCAGCAGCCGTGGGGGAGGGACCGGGGAGCTGTTTTTT. Residues: CASSRGGGTGELFF.

This chain connects TRBV14 to TRBJ2-3; tentative D call: TRBD2 (6 bases). Looked up from germline, CDR1 is SGHDN and CDR2 is FVKESK. The CDR3 totals 15 residues. Trimming cost V 1 base and J 3 bases, with 11 bases left between them. The CDR3 here is CASSQAGLWTDTQYF. DNA of the CDR3: TGTGCCAGCAGCCAAGCCGGACTATGGACAGATACGCAGTATTTT.

The rearrangement links TRBV6-7 to TRBJ2-5, with TRBD1 identical over 7 bases. TRBV6-7 is reported as an ORF; its role is uncertain. This CDR3 comprises 13 residues. With 4 bases clipped from V and 2 bases from J, the junction kept 1 base outside the gene matches. The CDR3 sequence: CASSSGQQETQYF. CDR3 nucleotide sequence: TGTGCCAGCAGTTCGGGACAGCAAGAGACCCAGTACTTC.

This rearrangement joins TRBV27 to TRBJ2-1; D not resolved. This CDR3 has 13 amino acids. V was cut by 3 bases and J by 4 bases, with 7 bases left in between. Germline CDR1 reads MNHEY; CDR2 reads SMNVEV (reference sequence). CDR3: CASSFSRYNEQFF. The CDR3 DNA is TGTGCCAGCAGTTTTTCCCGATACAATGAGCAGTTCTTC.

By sample fraction, this clone is medium-sized (0.01 to 0.1%). The chain uses TRBV6-4 and TRBJ2-2; 8 bases are shared with TRBD1. The J segment lost 2 bases and the V segment lost 6 bases, leaving 11 bases of the junction unmatched. There are 17 residues in the CDR3. CDR1 and CDR2 from the germline V gene are MRHNA and SNTAGT. The CDR3 here is CASSRFGTGSNTGELFF. CDR3 DNA sequence: TGTGCCAGCAGCCGGTTCGGGACAGGTTCTAACACCGGGGAGCTGTTTTTT.

V usage is TRBV2 and J usage is TRBJ2-5; no definite D call. V dropped 2 bases and J dropped 5 bases, with 3 bases sitting between them. Germline lookup yields CDR1 SNHLY and CDR2 FYNNEI. The CDR3 runs to 11 residues. DNA of the CDR3: TGTGCCAGCAGTGAAAGGGAGACCCAGTACTTC. Protein sequence: CASSERETQYF.

V usage is TRBV9 and J usage is TRBJ2-7, with D uncertain. V lost 4 bases, J lost 0 bases, and 11 bases lay in between. The V gene's germline CDR1 is SGDLS and CDR2 YYNGEE. This CDR3 contains 14 residues. CDR3 loop: CASSRILGSYEQYF. In DNA form, the CDR3 reads TGTGCCAGCAGCCGCATCTTGGGCTCCTACGAGCAGTACTTC.

The chain links TRBV19 to TRBJ1-2, with 8 bases identical to TRBD1. The CDR3 is 15 amino acids. The V gene's germline CDR1 is LNHDA and CDR2 SQIVND (reference sequence). Unmatched junction bases numbered 8, after V lost 3 bases and J lost 5 bases. CDR3 region: CASSIPRQGRYGYTF. CDR3 coding DNA: TGTGCCAGTAGTATCCCGCGACAGGGGAGGTATGGCTACACCTTC.

The chain has TRBV5-4 and TRBJ1-2; 10 nucleotides line up with TRBD1. Per germline, CDR1 SGHNT and CDR2 YYREEE (reference sequence). There are 15 residues in the CDR3. The junction had 12 bases not matched to a gene; V was cut back by 6 bases and J by 7 bases. In nucleotides, the CDR3 is TGTGCCAGCACCCCCTCTCCGGGACAGGGGTCTGGCTACACCTTC. Protein sequence: CASTPSPGQGSGYTF.

This sequence joins TRBV14 and TRBJ1-1; 8 bases line up with TRBD1. Germline CDR1 SGHDN, CDR2 FVKESK. With 6 bases clipped from V and 6 bases from J, the junction kept 6 bases outside the gene matches. The CDR3 consists of 13 residues. Here the CDR3 reads CASSQQGAAEAFF. The CDR3 DNA reads as TGTGCCAGCAGTCAGCAGGGGGCCGCTGAAGCTTTCTTT.

The chain joins TRBV9 to TRBJ1-6; D unresolved. Germline loops: CDR1 SGDLS, CDR2 YYNGEE. V was shortened by 0 bases and J by 6 bases, with 7 bases between the two germline ends. The CDR3 is 14 residues long. This chain's CDR3 is CASSVGGSNSPLHF. Written as DNA, the CDR3 is TGTGCCAGCAGCGTAGGAGGTTCTAATTCACCCCTCCACTTT. The full variable domain, in which reference TRBV9 and TRBJ1-6 provide the parts outside the CDR3, is DSGVTQTPKHLITATGQRVTLRCSPRSGDLSVYWYQQSLDQGLQFLIQYYNGEERAKGNILERFSAQQFPDLHSELNLSSLELGDSALYFCASSVGGSNSPLHFGNGTRLTVT.

This chain uses TRBV4-3 with TRBJ2-7; 9 bases are a match to TRBD2. Germline CDR1 is LGHNA and CDR2 is YSLEER. The CDR3 runs 14 residues. J lost 3 bases, V lost 3 bases, and 3 bases had no gene match. The CDR3 DNA follows: TGCGCCAGCAGCCAGGGCGGGGGGGGCTACGAGCAGTACTTC. Its protein is CASSQGGGGYEQYF.

The chain has TRBV7-2 and TRBJ2-2; no reliable D call. CDR1 is SGHTA and CDR2 is FQGNSA in the germline V gene. This CDR3 region has 17 residues. With 1 base removed from V and 2 bases from J, the gap between germline ends came to 14 bases. DNA for the CDR3: TGTGCCAGCAGCTTAGGTCTTCCCAGTGCAAACACCGGGGAGCTGTTTTTT. Residues: CASSLGLPSANTGELFF.